What follows is one T cell receptor (beta chain) and its context. The data belong to a study of T cells after yellow fever vaccination. This CDR3 has 17 amino acids. With V trimmed by 6 bases and J by 1 base, 13 bases remained unmatched. Germline CDR1 is MNHNS and CDR2 is SASEGT. In TCRdb, the 5' RACE reads were re-called with MiXCR into one record per CDR3 protein. Of 200,000 to 300,000 distinct CDR3 sequences listed, 10% to 15% were seen once; the top ten hold 0.45% to 0.65%. This chain uses TRBV6-1 with TRBJ2-3; 7 nucleotides match TRBD2. The sample here was CD4+ T cells sorted from PBMCs, taken 45 days after the yellow fever booster vaccination. This TCR was recovered from a man younger than 45 who received the YFV17D yellow fever vaccine. CDR3: CASSPLLADSRTDTQYF. CDR3 bases: TGTGCCAGCAGCCCTCTTCTAGCGGATAGCCGCACAGATACGCAGTATTTT.